This T cell receptor (beta chain) was profiled in a study of blood T cell repertoires in COVID-19. Turning to the study itself: Some COVID-19 samples were acute and others convalescent; all came from the United States, Italy and Spain. Nucleic acid was either cDNA or gDNA, and it came from T cells, B-cell-depleted T cells, or PBMCs.

Sequencing was performed with immunoSEQ multiplex PCR; in TCRdb, only in-frame clones are kept and a portion is missing. There are around 260,000 clones in the sample; roughly nine tenths occur only once, and about 10% lies in the top ten. This CDR3 is 16 amino acids long. The germline V gene encodes CDR1 SGHNT and CDR2 YYREEE (reference sequence). Trimming took 5 bases from V and 10 from J; bases not matched to a gene: 17. This receptor was taken from a man aged 35 to 55 who had recovered from COVID-19. The gene calls are TRBV5-4 and TRBJ2-1; 8 bases agree with TRBD2. Specimen: peripheral blood. The CDR3 DNA reads TGTGCCAGCAGTCTCAGCCCGGCCGGGACGGGGGGGGAGCAGTTCTTC. The encoded protein is CASSLSPAGTGGEQFF. Together with reference TRBV5-4 and TRBJ2-1, the CDR3 gives the full variable domain: ETGVTQSPTHLIKTRGQQVTLRCSSQSGHNTVSWYQQALGQGPQFIFQYYREEENGRGNFPPRFSGLQFPNYSSELNVNALELDDSALYLCASSLSPAGTGGEQFFGPGTRLTVL.